These 31 T cell receptor beta chains share one sample of origin, sequenced in a study of blood T cells in healthy people across ages. A J-beta primer mix and a sample-barcoded 5' primer were used in a second PCR of roughly 7 to 12 cycles. MiXCR, run by TCRdb on the 5' RACE reads, gives a single entry per CDR3 protein. The sample contains more than 800,000 distinct CDR3 sequences, 25% to 35% of which appear only once. The material sequenced was blood. Receptors were obtained from a woman older than 75 in good health.

V is TRBV7-2 and J is TRBJ2-1; 9 bases align to TRBD2. This CDR3 is 15 amino acids long. The V gene's germline CDR1 is SGHTA and CDR2 FQGNSA. The V gene end was trimmed by 5 bases and the J gene end by 5 bases; junction bases not matched to a gene: 7. The DNA of the CDR3 is TGTGCCAGCAGCGTAGGACTAGCGAAAAACAATGAGCAGTTCTTC. It is translated as CASSVGLAKNNEQFF. Full variable domain (rest looked up from reference TRBV7-2 and TRBJ2-1): GAGVSQSPSNKVTEKGKDVELRCDPISGHTALYWYRQSLGQGLEFLIYFQGNSAPDKSGLPSDRFSAERTGGSVSTLTIQRTQQEDSAVYLCASSVGLAKNNEQFFGPGTRLTVL.

Turning to this clonotype: This may be a read error, as it is one base from a much larger clone. The gene calls are TRBV5-4 and TRBJ1-2; 7 nucleotides agree with TRBD1. The CDR3 length is 14 residues. In germline, CDR1 is SGHNT, CDR2 YYREEE (reference sequence). The CDR3 region has the DNA TGTGCCGGCAGGCCCGGGACAGACAACTATGGCTACACCTTC. Its protein product is CAGRPGTDNYGYTF.

This chain connects TRBV28 to TRBJ1-1, with a possible D match to TRBD1 (5 bases). Per germline, CDR1 MDHEN and CDR2 SYDVKM. CDR3 length: 15 residues. The V end was cut by 5 bases, the J end by 0 bases, with 13 bases between. In DNA, the CDR3 is TGTGCCAGCAGTCCCGGAGGGACCATGAACACTGAAGCTTTCTTT. This codes for CASSPGGTMNTEAFF.

V and J are TRBV20-1 and TRBJ2-3; 9 bases fit TRBD1. Germline V lookup: CDR1 DFQATT, CDR2 SNEGSKA (reference sequence). V dropped 1 base and J dropped 5; count of bases not matched to a gene: 13. This CDR3 has 17 residues. The CDR3: CSARVPAGTGFGDTQYF. CDR3 coding DNA: TGCAGTGCTAGAGTCCCCGCCGGGACAGGGTTCGGAGATACGCAGTATTTT.

At least ten counts were recorded for this clonotype. The CDR3 loop reads CASSLGARKETQYF. The DNA for the CDR3 is TGTGCCAGCAGCTTGGGGGCCAGAAAAGAGACCCAGTACTTC. This chain uses TRBV5-6 with TRBJ2-5; D gene uncertain. Between the trimmed V and J ends, which lost 0 bases and 3 bases, there was a span of 9 bases. There are 14 residues in the CDR3. CDR1 SGHDT and CDR2 YYEEEE come from the germline V gene.

This clonotype was counted at least ten times. The chain recombines TRBV27 with TRBJ2-7, with D perhaps TRBD1 (5 bases). This CDR3 comprises 13 residues. Looked up from germline, CDR1 is MNHEY and CDR2 is SMNVEV (reference sequence). Trimming pared 4 bases from V and 7 bases from J, leaving 14 bases between. The CDR3 DNA is TGTGCCAGCAGTTCATGGGGCAGCCTGGAGCAGTACTTC. This gives the protein CASSSWGSLEQYF.

This clonotype was seen a handful of times. The rearrangement joins TRBV9 to TRBJ2-1; D possibly corresponds to TRBD1 (5 bases). Germline V CDR1 and CDR2: SGDLS, YYNGEE. The V end lost 3 bases, the J end lost 4 bases, and 11 bases lay between the germline ends. This CDR3 region has 14 residues. This CDR3 is CASSAHDSYNEQFF. In DNA form, the CDR3 reads TGTGCCAGCAGCGCACACGACAGTTACAATGAGCAGTTCTTC.

This clonotype appeared once. This sequence may be a read error, since a much larger clone differs from it by one base. The V and J genes are TRBV10-1 and TRBJ1-5; possibly TRBD1 for D (6 bases). Germline V gene lookup returns CDR1 WNHNN and CDR2 SYGVQD (reference sequence). There are 14 residues in the CDR3. The CDR3: CASSDSGADQPRHF. The DNA for the CDR3 is TGCGCCAGCAGTGACTCGGGGGCTGATCAGCCCCGGCATTTT.

V is TRBV3-1 and J is TRBJ2-2; the D gene is possibly TRBD1 (5 bases). Per germline, CDR1 LGHDT and CDR2 YNNKEL (reference sequence). This CDR3 has 15 amino acids. The V end was cut by 2 bases, the J end by 1 base, with 8 bases between. Here the CDR3 reads CASSQTTGNTGELFF. The CDR3 DNA follows: TGTGCCAGCAGCCAAACAACAGGGAACACCGGGGAGCTGTTTTTT. Together with reference TRBV3-1 and TRBJ2-2, the CDR3 gives the full variable domain: DTAVSQTPKYLVTQMGNDKSIKCEQNLGHDTMYWYKQDSKKFLKIMFSYNNKELIINETVPNRFSPKSPDKAHLNLHINSLELGDSAVYFCASSQTTGNTGELFFGEGSRLTVL.

This clonotype showed up many times. The gene calls are TRBV7-2 and TRBJ2-2; D remains ambiguous. This CDR3 has 12 residues. CDR1 is SGHTA and CDR2 is FQGNSA in the germline V gene. V was clipped by 1 base and J by 7 bases, with 4 bases between them. CDR3 in amino acids: CASSLEVGELFF. DNA of the CDR3: TGTGCCAGCAGCTTAGAGGTCGGGGAGCTGTTTTTT.

This clonotype has a count of ten or more. The CDR3 coding sequence is TGCAGCGCGGGGGACAGGTATGACACTGAAGCTTTCTTT. Translated, it gives CSAGDRYDTEAFF. V is TRBV29-1 and J is TRBJ1-1; 8 bases line up with TRBD1. The trim removed 7 bases at V and 3 bases at J, leaving 7 bases unmatched. The length of the CDR3 is 13 residues. In germline, CDR1 is SQVTM, CDR2 ANQGSEA. Full variable domain (rest looked up from reference TRBV29-1 and TRBJ1-1): SAVISQKPSRDICQRGTSLTIQCQVDSQVTMMFWYRQQPGQSLTLIATANQGSEATYESGFVIDKFPISRPNLTFSTLTVSNMSPEDSSIYLCSAGDRYDTEAFFGQGTRLTVV.

This clonotype showed up many times. The chain links TRBV6-2 or TRBV6-3 to TRBJ2-3; D is tentatively TRBD1 or TRBD2 (5 bases each). Germline V lookup: CDR1 MNHEY, CDR2 SVGEGT. The CDR3 consists of 15 residues. V lost 6 bases and J 0 bases, leaving 13 bases between the germline ends. CDR3 DNA sequence: TGTGCCAGCAGCCCCGGGGCATCTAGCACAGATACGCAGTATTTT. It specifies CASSPGASSTDTQYF.

As concerns this clonotype: A read error may explain this, as a much larger clone is one base away. The gene calls are TRBV6-2 or TRBV6-3 and TRBJ2-5; D gene uncertain. The germline gives CDR1 MNHEY, CDR2 SVGEGT. The CDR3 runs 13 residues. V was shortened by 2 bases and J by 3 bases, with 7 bases between the two germline ends. The CDR3 DNA follows: TGTGCCAGCAGTTACATAAGCAAAGAGACCCAGTACTTC. Its translation: CASSYISKETQYF.

Remarks on this clonotype: A clone one base away is much larger, so this may be a read error. The rearrangement links TRBV9 to TRBJ2-3; maybe TRBD2 (6 bases). CDR1 and CDR2 from the germline V gene are SGDLS and YYNGEE. CDR3 length: 15 residues. The CDR3 DNA is TGTGCCAACAGCGTAGCGGTAGGGGACACAGATACGCAGTATTTT. Amino acid sequence: CANSVAVGDTDTQYF.

The chain couples TRBV6-5 to TRBJ2-1; D unclear. This CDR3 is built from 14 residues. V dropped 6 bases and J dropped 7 bases, with 16 bases sitting between them. Germline V CDR1 and CDR2: MNHEY, SVGAGI. Here the CDR3 DNA reads TGTGCCAGCAGGCGATCTCCTCTAGGGAATGAGCAGTTCTTC. Translating it yields CASRRSPLGNEQFF.

This clonotype was counted ten times or more. This chain joins TRBV12-3 or TRBV12-4 and TRBJ1-1; D call uncertain. The CDR3 consists of 13 residues. V lost 2 bases, J lost 6 bases, and 10 bases lay in between. The CDR3 DNA reads TGTGCCAGCAGTTTACTTCTCGGGGCTGAAGCTTTCTTT. Protein sequence: CASSLLLGAEAFF.

This clonotype was seen only a few times. The chain uses TRBV12-3 or TRBV12-4 and TRBJ2-2; 8 positions agree with TRBD2. The CDR3 is 14 residues long. Trimming took 10 bases from V and 2 from J; bases not matched to a gene: 6. The CDR3 nucleotides are TGTGCCACCGGGGCGGGGGGTAACACCGGGGAGCTGTTTTTT. It translates to CATGAGGNTGELFF.

At least ten counts were recorded for this clonotype. The rearrangement links TRBV5-1 to TRBJ1-4, with D perhaps TRBD1 (5 bases). The CDR3 is 13 residues long. The germline gives CDR1 SGHRS, CDR2 YFSETQ. Trimming cost V 7 bases and J 8 bases, with 15 bases left between them. The CDR3 coding sequence is TGCGCCAGCCGACAGATCTTGGAAGAAAAACTGTTTTTT. Translated, it gives CASRQILEEKLFF.

This clonotype was seen repeatedly, ten times or more. The chain recombines TRBV20-1 with TRBJ1-4; D remains unclear. The CDR3 runs 12 residues. Germline CDR1 and CDR2: DFQATT and SNEGSKA (reference sequence). Trimming pared 1 base from V and 6 bases from J, leaving 6 bases between. This chain's CDR3 is CSARAMDEKLFF. The CDR3, as DNA: TGCAGTGCTAGAGCCATGGATGAAAAACTGTTTTTT.

This clonotype has a count of ten or more. This rearrangement joins TRBV5-1 to TRBJ2-1, with 9 bases matching TRBD2. Looked up from germline, CDR1 is SGHRS and CDR2 is YFSETQ. This CDR3 comprises 17 residues. V was clipped by 0 bases and J by 2 bases; unmatched bases: 6. CDR3 residues: CASSLAEQRGAYNEQFF. CDR3 DNA: TGCGCCAGCAGCTTGGCTGAACAGCGGGGGGCCTACAATGAGCAGTTCTTC.

This clonotype was seen a few times. The chain carries TRBV7-2 and TRBJ2-5; 9 nucleotides line up with TRBD2. The V gene's germline CDR1 is SGHTA and CDR2 FQGNSA. The V and J ends lost 0 bases and 4 bases, in that order; junction bases with no gene match: 6. CDR3 size: 16 residues. CDR3 sequence reads: CASSLAGRGGLETQYF. In nucleotides, the CDR3 is TGTGCCAGCAGCTTAGCGGGGCGGGGGGGTTTAGAGACCCAGTACTTC. The variable domain in full, completed from reference TRBV7-2 and TRBJ2-5, reads GAGVSQSPSNKVTEKGKDVELRCDPISGHTALYWYRQSLGQGLEFLIYFQGNSAPDKSGLPSDRFSAERTGGSVSTLTIQRTQQEDSAVYLCASSLAGRGGLETQYFGPGTRLLVL.

The sample holds many counts of this clonotype. The chain recombines TRBV28 with TRBJ1-2; D gene ambiguous. The CDR3 spans 12 residues. V lost 8 bases to trimming and J lost 4 bases, with 11 bases between them. Germline V gene lookup returns CDR1 MDHEN and CDR2 SYDVKM. This CDR3 is CASVMSGYGYTF. The CDR3 region has the DNA TGTGCCAGCGTCATGTCAGGCTATGGCTACACCTTC.

On this clonotype itself: A much larger clone differs by one base, so this may be a read error. The chain joins TRBV20-1 to TRBJ2-5, with D tentatively TRBD2 (6 bases). This CDR3 region has 13 residues. V lost 4 bases and J lost 7, with 16 bases in between. CDR1 DFQATT and CDR2 SNEGSKA come from the germline V gene (reference sequence). CDR3 nucleotide sequence: TGCAGTGCTAACCGGGCGGGGTGGGTGACCCAGTACTTC. It encodes CSANRAGWVTQYF.

This chain joins TRBV27 and TRBJ1-2, with D perhaps matching TRBD1 (6 bases). The CDR3 runs to 14 residues. Germline V gene data show CDR1 as MNHEY and CDR2 as SMNVEV (reference sequence). V lost 0 bases and J lost 4, with 9 bases in between. The CDR3 is CASSLSGGLYGYTF. As DNA, the CDR3 is TGTGCCAGCAGTTTATCGGGGGGGCTCTATGGCTACACCTTC.

This clonotype was found many times. The chain has TRBV12-3 or TRBV12-4 and TRBJ1-1, with D tentatively TRBD1 (6 bases). The CDR3 consists of 14 residues. V was trimmed by 5 bases and J by 4 bases, leaving 14 bases between them. In DNA form, the CDR3 reads TGTGCCAGCAGTCTAACACAGGGTTCCACTGAAGCTTTCTTT. It specifies CASSLTQGSTEAFF.

Many counts were recorded for this clonotype. The gene calls are TRBV5-5 and TRBJ1-2, with no clear D. The CDR3 contains 13 residues. Trimming stripped 5 bases from V and 2 bases from J, with 10 bases between. Germline CDR1 and CDR2: SGHKS and YYEKEE (reference sequence). DNA of the CDR3: TGTGCCAGCAGACCGGCGAGGAACTATGGCTACACCTTC. Its translation: CASRPARNYGYTF. Full variable domain (missing parts from reference TRBV5-5 and TRBJ1-2): DAGVTQSPTHLIKTRGQQVTLRCSPISGHKSVSWYQQVLGQGPQFIFQYYEKEERGRGNFPDRFSARQFPNYSSELNVNALLLGDSALYLCASRPARNYGYTFGSGTRLTVV.

This clonotype was picked up many times. The chain couples TRBV7-2 to TRBJ2-7, with TRBD1 matching over 7 bases. The junction had 5 bases not matched to a gene; V was cut back by 6 bases and J by 0 bases. Germline-derived CDR1 and CDR2 are SGHTA and FQGNSA. This CDR3 has 14 amino acids. The CDR3 loop reads CASRKTGSSYEQYF. Here the CDR3 DNA reads TGTGCCAGCAGAAAGACAGGGAGCTCCTACGAGCAGTACTTC.

This clonotype was picked up many times. The V call is TRBV6-1, the J call TRBJ2-2; 10 nucleotides agree with TRBD1. From germline, CDR1 is MNHNS and CDR2 SASEGT. Trimming cost V 5 bases and J 5 bases; bases outside gene matches: 11. This CDR3 has 17 amino acids. The CDR3 coding sequence is TGTGCCAGCAGTCCGCCTCCCGGGACAGGGGAAACCGGGGAGCTGTTTTTT. The encoded protein is CASSPPPGTGETGELFF.

The rearrangement joins TRBV19 to TRBJ2-3; D is uncertain. Germline CDR1 is LNHDA and CDR2 is SQIVND (reference sequence). Trimming removed 0 bases from V and 6 bases from J, with 10 bases in between. The CDR3 loop spans 14 amino acids. This CDR3 reads CASSIEAHRDTQYF. CDR3 sequence (DNA): TGTGCCAGTAGTATAGAAGCCCACCGGGATACGCAGTATTTT.

This clonotype has ten or more counts. The chain employs TRBV20-1 and TRBJ1-2; TRBD1 is a possible D gene (6 bases). The V gene lost 4 bases and the J gene lost 5 bases, with 17 bases spanning the gap. This CDR3 region has 14 residues. Germline loops: CDR1 DFQATT, CDR2 SNEGSKA (reference sequence). The CDR3 spells CSAIHWGGEYGYTF. For the CDR3, the DNA is TGCAGTGCTATCCACTGGGGGGGCGAATATGGCTACACCTTC.

V usage is TRBV3-1 and J usage is TRBJ1-1; no definite D call. Germline lookup yields CDR1 LGHDT and CDR2 YNNKEL (reference sequence). V gave up 8 bases and J gave up 7 bases, with 14 bases separating them. This CDR3 comprises 12 residues. CDR3 sequence reads: CASGRVANEAFF. The CDR3 region has the DNA TGTGCCAGCGGCCGGGTCGCAAATGAAGCTTTCTTT.